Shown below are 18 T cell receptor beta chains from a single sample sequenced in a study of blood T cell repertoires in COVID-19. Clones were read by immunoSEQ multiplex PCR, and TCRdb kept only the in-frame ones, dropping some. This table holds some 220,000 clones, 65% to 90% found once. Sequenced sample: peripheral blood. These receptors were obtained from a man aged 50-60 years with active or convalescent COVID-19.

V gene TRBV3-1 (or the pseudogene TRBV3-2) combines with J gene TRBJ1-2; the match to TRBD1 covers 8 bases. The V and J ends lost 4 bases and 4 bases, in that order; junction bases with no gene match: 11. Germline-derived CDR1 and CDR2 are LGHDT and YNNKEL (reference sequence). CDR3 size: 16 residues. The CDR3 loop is CASSPRWTGWGYGYTF. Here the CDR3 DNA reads TGTGCCAGCAGCCCTAGGTGGACAGGGTGGGGCTATGGCTACACCTTC.

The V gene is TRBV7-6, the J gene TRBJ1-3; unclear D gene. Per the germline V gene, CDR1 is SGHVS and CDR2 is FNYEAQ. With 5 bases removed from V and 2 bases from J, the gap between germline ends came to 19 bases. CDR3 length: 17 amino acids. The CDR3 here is CASSQSPPQPTGNTIYF. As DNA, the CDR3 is TGTGCCAGCAGCCAGTCGCCTCCTCAACCCACTGGAAACACCATATATTTT.

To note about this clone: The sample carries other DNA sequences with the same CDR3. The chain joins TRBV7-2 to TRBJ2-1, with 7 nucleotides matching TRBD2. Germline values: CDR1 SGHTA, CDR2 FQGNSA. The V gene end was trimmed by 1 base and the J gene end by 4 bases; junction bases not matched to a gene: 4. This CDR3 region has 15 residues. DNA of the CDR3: TGTGCCAGCAGCTTAGTGGGCGGGGGTTACAATGAGCAGTTCTTC. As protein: CASSLVGGGYNEQFF.

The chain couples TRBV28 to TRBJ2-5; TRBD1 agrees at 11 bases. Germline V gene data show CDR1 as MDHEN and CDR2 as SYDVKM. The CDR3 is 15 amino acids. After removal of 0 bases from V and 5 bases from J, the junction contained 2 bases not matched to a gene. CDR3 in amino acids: CASSLWGDRGETQYF. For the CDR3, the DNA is TGTGCCAGCAGTTTATGGGGGGACAGGGGGGAGACCCAGTACTTC. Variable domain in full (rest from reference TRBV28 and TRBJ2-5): DVKVTQSSRYLVKRTGEKVFLECVQDMDHENMFWYRQDPGLGLRLIYFSYDVKMKEKGDIPEGYSVSREKKERFSLILESASTNQTSMYLCASSLWGDRGETQYFGPGTRLLVL.

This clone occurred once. CDR3 amino acids: CASSQDLLRGAAFF. The CDR3, as DNA: TGCGCCAGCAGCCAAGACCTCTTACGGGGTGCGGCTTTCTTT. The rearrangement uses TRBV4-1 and TRBJ1-1; D remains unclear. The V gene lost 0 bases and the J gene lost 11 bases, with 16 bases spanning the gap. Germline V gene data show CDR1 as MGHRA and CDR2 as YSYEKL. CDR3 length: 14 amino acids.

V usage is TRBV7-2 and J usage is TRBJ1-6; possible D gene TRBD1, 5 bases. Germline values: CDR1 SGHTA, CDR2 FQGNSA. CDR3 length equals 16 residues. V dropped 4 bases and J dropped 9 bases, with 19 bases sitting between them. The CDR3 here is CASSSHSTGPGSPLHF. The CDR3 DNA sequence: TGTGCCAGCAGCTCCCATTCAACAGGCCCGGGTTCACCCCTCCACTTT.

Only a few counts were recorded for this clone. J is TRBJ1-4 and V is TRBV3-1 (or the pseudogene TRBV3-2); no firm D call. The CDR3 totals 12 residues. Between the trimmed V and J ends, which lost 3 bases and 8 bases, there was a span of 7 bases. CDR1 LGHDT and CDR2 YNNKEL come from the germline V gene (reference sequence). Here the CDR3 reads CASSHPSEKLFF. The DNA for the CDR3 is TGTGCCAGCAGCCATCCGTCGGAAAAACTGTTTTTT.

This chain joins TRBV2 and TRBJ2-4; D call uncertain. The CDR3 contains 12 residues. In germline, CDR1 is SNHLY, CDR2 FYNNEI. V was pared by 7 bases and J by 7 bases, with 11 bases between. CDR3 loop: CASNRAGNIQYF. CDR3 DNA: TGTGCCAGCAATCGCGCCGGGAACATTCAGTACTTC.

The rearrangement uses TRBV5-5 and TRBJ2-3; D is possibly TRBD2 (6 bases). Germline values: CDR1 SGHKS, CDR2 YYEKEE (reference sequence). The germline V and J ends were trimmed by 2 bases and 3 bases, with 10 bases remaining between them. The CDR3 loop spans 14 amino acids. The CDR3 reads CASSFLSGTDTQYF. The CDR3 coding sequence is TGTGCCAGCAGCTTTCTTAGCGGTACAGATACGCAGTATTTT. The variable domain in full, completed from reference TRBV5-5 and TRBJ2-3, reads DAGVTQSPTHLIKTRGQQVTLRCSPISGHKSVSWYQQVLGQGPQFIFQYYEKEERGRGNFPDRFSARQFPNYSSELNVNALLLGDSALYLCASSFLSGTDTQYFGPGTRLTVL.

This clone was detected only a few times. The CDR3 protein is CASSLSPGTGRYEQYF. CDR3 coding DNA: TGCGCCAGCAGCTTGTCCCCCGGGACAGGGAGGTACGAGCAGTACTTC. The chain recombines TRBV5-1 with TRBJ2-7, with 9 bases fitting TRBD1. V was pared by 1 base and J by 4 bases, with 9 bases of the junction left unmatched. CDR3 length equals 16 residues. From germline, CDR1 is SGHRS and CDR2 YFSETQ.

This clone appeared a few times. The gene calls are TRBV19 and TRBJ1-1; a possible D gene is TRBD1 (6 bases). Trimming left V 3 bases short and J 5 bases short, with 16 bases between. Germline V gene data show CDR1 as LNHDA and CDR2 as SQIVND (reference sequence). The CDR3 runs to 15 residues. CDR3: CASSINGQWGTEAFF. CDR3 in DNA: TGTGCCAGTAGTATCAACGGACAGTGGGGGACTGAAGCTTTCTTT.

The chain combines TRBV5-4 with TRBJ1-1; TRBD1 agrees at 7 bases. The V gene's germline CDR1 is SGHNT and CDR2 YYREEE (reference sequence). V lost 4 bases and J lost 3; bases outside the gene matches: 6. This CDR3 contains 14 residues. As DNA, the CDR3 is TGTGCCAGCAGCGGAGCGACAGGGTACACTGAAGCTTTCTTT. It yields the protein CASSGATGYTEAFF. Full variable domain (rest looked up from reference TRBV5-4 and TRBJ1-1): ETGVTQSPTHLIKTRGQQVTLRCSSQSGHNTVSWYQQALGQGPQFIFQYYREEENGRGNFPPRFSGLQFPNYSSELNVNALELDDSALYLCASSGATGYTEAFFGQGTRLTVV.

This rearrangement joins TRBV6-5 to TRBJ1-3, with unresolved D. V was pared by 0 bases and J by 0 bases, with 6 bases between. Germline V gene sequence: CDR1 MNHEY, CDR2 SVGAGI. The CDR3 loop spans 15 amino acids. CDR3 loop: CASSYSVVSGNTIYF. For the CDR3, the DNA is TGTGCCAGCAGTTACTCGGTAGTCTCTGGAAACACCATATATTTT.

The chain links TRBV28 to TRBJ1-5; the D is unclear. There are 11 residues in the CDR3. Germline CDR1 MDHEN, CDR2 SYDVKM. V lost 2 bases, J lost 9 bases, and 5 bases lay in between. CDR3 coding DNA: TGTGCCAGCAGTTTAGAGGGGCCCCAGCATTTT. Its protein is CASSLEGPQHF.

In nucleotides, the CDR3 is TGTGCCAGCAGTAGCACCTGGACTTCTGGAAACACCATATATTTT. Its protein is CASSSTWTSGNTIYF. This chain uses TRBV6-5 with TRBJ1-3; no definite D call. Germline CDR1 and CDR2: MNHEY and SVGAGI. V shed 5 bases and J shed 1 base, with 12 bases lying between them. The CDR3 loop spans 15 amino acids.

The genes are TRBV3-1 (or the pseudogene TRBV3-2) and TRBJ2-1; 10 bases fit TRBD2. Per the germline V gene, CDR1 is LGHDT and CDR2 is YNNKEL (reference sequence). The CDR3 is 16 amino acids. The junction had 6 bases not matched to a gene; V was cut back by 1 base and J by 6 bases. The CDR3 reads CASSQGQREGPNEQFF. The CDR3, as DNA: TGTGCCAGCAGCCAAGGTCAGCGGGAGGGCCCCAATGAGCAGTTCTTC.

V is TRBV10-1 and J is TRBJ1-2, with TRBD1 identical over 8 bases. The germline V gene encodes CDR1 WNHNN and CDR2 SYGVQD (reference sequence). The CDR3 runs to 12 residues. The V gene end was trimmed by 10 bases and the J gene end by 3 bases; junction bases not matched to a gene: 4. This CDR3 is CATTGGDYGYTF. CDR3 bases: TGCGCCACCACAGGGGGGGACTATGGCTACACCTTC.

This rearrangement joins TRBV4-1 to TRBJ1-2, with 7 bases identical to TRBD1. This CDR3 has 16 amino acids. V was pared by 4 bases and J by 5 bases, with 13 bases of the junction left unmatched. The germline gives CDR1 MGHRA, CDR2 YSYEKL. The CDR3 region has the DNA TGCGCCAGCAGCCGTGGCGGGACAGAAAATACTTATGGCTACACCTTC. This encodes CASSRGGTENTYGYTF.